A selection of T cell receptor beta chains follows, all from one sample in a study of blood T cell repertoires in COVID-19. The table came from immunoSEQ multiplex PCR; TCRdb's copy has only in-frame clones and leaves some out. The sample lists roughly 380,000 clones; 85% were seen once. Specimen: peripheral blood. The receptor source for this set is a woman under 30 with acute or convalescent COVID-19. The CDR3 runs from the conserved cysteine through the conserved F or W. Each record gives: CDR3 DNA, CDR3 protein, CDR3 length, J gene, clone size, D gene, V gene. A D gene is named only where the DNA matches it firmly. Size tells how often a clone was seen (once, few, many) or the class of an expanded clone, and some rows leave it out.

CDR3nt: TGTGCCAGCAGCCCGGCCCTGCGGAGCTCCTACGAGCAGTACTTC
CDR3aa: CASSPALRSSYEQYF
len: 15
j_gene: TRBJ2-7
abundance: -
d_gene: -
v_gene: TRBV14

CDR3nt: TGTGCCACCATTAGGAGCAGGGTATTAGTACCCCTAACGCCCAATCAGCCCCAGCATTTT
CDR3aa: CATIRSRVLVPLTPNQPQHF
len: 20
j_gene: TRBJ1-5
abundance: -
d_gene: -
v_gene: TRBV24-1

CDR3nt: TGTGCCAGCAGCCTTCCTGGAGGGAGCCCCGTTGATGGCTACACCTTC
CDR3aa: CASSLPGGSPVDGYTF
len: 16
j_gene: TRBJ1-2
abundance: -
d_gene: -
v_gene: TRBV4-2

CDR3nt: TGTGCCACCAGCAGAGATAGACAGGGCAGGGAGACCCAGTACTTC
CDR3aa: CATSRDRQGRETQYF
len: 15
j_gene: TRBJ2-5
abundance: -
d_gene: TRBD1
v_gene: TRBV15

CDR3nt: TGCGCCAGCAGTCGGGACTTTGAGCAGTTCTTC
CDR3aa: CASSRDFEQFF
len: 11
j_gene: TRBJ2-1
abundance: -
d_gene: -
v_gene: TRBV5-1

CDR3nt: TGTGCCAGCAGTCCCCGTTCAGATACGCAGTATTTT
CDR3aa: CASSPRSDTQYF
len: 12
j_gene: TRBJ2-3
abundance: -
d_gene: -
v_gene: TRBV9

CDR3nt: TGTTGGACAGGGGCCAATACTAACTATGGCTACACCTTC
CDR3aa: CWTGANTNYGYTF
len: 13
j_gene: TRBJ1-2
abundance: -
d_gene: TRBD1
v_gene: TRBV28

CDR3nt: TGTGCCACCTACCTTCTAGCGGGAGGGGGGGAGACCCAGTACTTC
CDR3aa: CATYLLAGGGETQYF
len: 15
j_gene: TRBJ2-5
abundance: -
d_gene: TRBD2
v_gene: TRBV6-5

CDR3nt: TGTGCCAGCAGTGATGAGGGGGACAACAGTGGGGAGCAGTACTTC
CDR3aa: CASSDEGDNSGEQYF
len: 15
j_gene: TRBJ2-7
abundance: once
d_gene: -
v_gene: TRBV28

CDR3nt: TGTGCCAGCAGAGACCAGGACAGGCTCACCGGGGAGCTGTTTTTT
CDR3aa: CASRDQDRLTGELFF
len: 15
j_gene: TRBJ2-2
abundance: -
d_gene: TRBD1
v_gene: TRBV9

CDR3nt: TGTGCCAGCAGCGCCCCGGGACAGGGGATTACAGATACGCAGTATTTT
CDR3aa: CASSAPGQGITDTQYF
len: 16
j_gene: TRBJ2-3
abundance: -
d_gene: TRBD1
v_gene: TRBV9

CDR3nt: TGTGCCAGCAGTTTTGCCCCAGGACAGGGTGTTACTGAAGCTTTCTTT
CDR3aa: CASSFAPGQGVTEAFF
len: 16
j_gene: TRBJ1-1
abundance: -
d_gene: TRBD1
v_gene: TRBV27

CDR3nt: TGTGCCAGCAGTTTACAGGGATGGAATGAGCAGTTCTTC
CDR3aa: CASSLQGWNEQFF
len: 13
j_gene: TRBJ2-1
abundance: -
d_gene: -
v_gene: TRBV28

CDR3nt: TGTGCCAGCAGTTCAAGGGGGTATTCCTACAATGAGCAGTTCTTC
CDR3aa: CASSSRGYSYNEQFF
len: 15
j_gene: TRBJ2-1
abundance: -
d_gene: -
v_gene: TRBV27

CDR3nt: TGTGCCAGCAGTTACTCGTCAGATAATAATTCACCCCTCCACTTT
CDR3aa: CASSYSSDNNSPLHF
len: 15
j_gene: TRBJ1-6
abundance: -
d_gene: -
v_gene: TRBV6-2/TRBV6-3

CDR3nt: TGCGCCAGCAGTGCCCTAGCGGGAGGAGGAACCGGGGAGCTGTTTTTT
CDR3aa: CASSALAGGGTGELFF
len: 16
j_gene: TRBJ2-2
abundance: -
d_gene: TRBD2
v_gene: TRBV10-1

CDR3nt: TGCGCCAGCAGGATAGGGACAGGGACCTACGAGCAGTACTTC
CDR3aa: CASRIGTGTYEQYF
len: 14
j_gene: TRBJ2-7
abundance: -
d_gene: TRBD1
v_gene: TRBV5-1

CDR3nt: TGTGCCAGCAGTGAAGGTACTAGCGGGAGGATCCACTCCTACGAGCAGTACTTC
CDR3aa: CASSEGTSGRIHSYEQYF
len: 18
j_gene: TRBJ2-7
abundance: -
d_gene: TRBD2
v_gene: TRBV2

CDR3nt: TGTGCCAGCAGCGAAGAAGGGACAGGGGGCTTCACTGAAGCTTTCTTT
CDR3aa: CASSEEGTGGFTEAFF
len: 16
j_gene: TRBJ1-1
abundance: -
d_gene: TRBD1
v_gene: TRBV2

CDR3nt: TGTGCCAGCAGCCGGGACAGGGTTAATCAGCCCCAGCATTTT
CDR3aa: CASSRDRVNQPQHF
len: 14
j_gene: TRBJ1-5
abundance: -
d_gene: TRBD1
v_gene: TRBV7-2

CDR3nt: TGTGCCAGCAGCTTCCCCCCCCAGCGGAGCTCCTACGAGCAGTACTTC
CDR3aa: CASSFPPQRSSYEQYF
len: 16
j_gene: TRBJ2-7
abundance: -
d_gene: -
v_gene: TRBV7-9

CDR3nt: TGCGCCAGCAGCCCAGGGACAGGTGACACCGGGGAGCTGTTTTTT
CDR3aa: CASSPGTGDTGELFF
len: 15
j_gene: TRBJ2-2
abundance: -
d_gene: TRBD1
v_gene: TRBV5-1

CDR3nt: TGTGCCAGCAGTGAACCAGAGCGGGAGGCGACAGATACGCAGTATTTT
CDR3aa: CASSEPEREATDTQYF
len: 16
j_gene: TRBJ2-3
abundance: -
d_gene: TRBD2
v_gene: TRBV2

CDR3nt: TGCGCCAGCAGTGACCGGGAGGGCTACTCCGGGGAGCTGTTTTTT
CDR3aa: CASSDREGYSGELFF
len: 15
j_gene: TRBJ2-2
abundance: -
d_gene: TRBD2
v_gene: TRBV10-1

CDR3nt: TGCGCCAGCAGCTTGGGCGGGGGGCGGGGAGACACAGATACGCAGTATTTT
CDR3aa: CASSLGGGRGDTDTQYF
len: 17
j_gene: TRBJ2-3
abundance: -
d_gene: TRBD2
v_gene: TRBV5-1

CDR3nt: TGTGCCAGCAGTGAGGGTACGGGGGATGGAGAGACCCAGTACTTC
CDR3aa: CASSEGTGDGETQYF
len: 15
j_gene: TRBJ2-5
abundance: -
d_gene: -
v_gene: TRBV2